What follows describes a single T cell receptor beta chain. Data came from immunoSEQ multiplex PCR; TCRdb stores just in-frame clones and leaves some out. The sample consists of over 1.5 million clones, 98% of them appearing once. The CDR3 length is 14 residues. Trimming removed 2 bases at V and 2 bases at J, with 8 bases between. Per the germline V gene, CDR1 is SGHVS and CDR2 is FNYEAQ. This sample is part of a study of shared clonotypes between healthy human individuals. The sequencing input was naive CD4+ T cells sorted from blood. The subset denotes: CD45RA+ positively selected. The V gene is TRBV7-6, the J gene TRBJ2-3; a possible D gene is TRBD2 (5 bases). The receptor comes from a man aged 30 to 39 in good health. Written as DNA, the CDR3 is TGTGCCAGCAGCTTAACGCGGGCCACAGATACGCAGTATTTT. It translates to CASSLTRATDTQYF.